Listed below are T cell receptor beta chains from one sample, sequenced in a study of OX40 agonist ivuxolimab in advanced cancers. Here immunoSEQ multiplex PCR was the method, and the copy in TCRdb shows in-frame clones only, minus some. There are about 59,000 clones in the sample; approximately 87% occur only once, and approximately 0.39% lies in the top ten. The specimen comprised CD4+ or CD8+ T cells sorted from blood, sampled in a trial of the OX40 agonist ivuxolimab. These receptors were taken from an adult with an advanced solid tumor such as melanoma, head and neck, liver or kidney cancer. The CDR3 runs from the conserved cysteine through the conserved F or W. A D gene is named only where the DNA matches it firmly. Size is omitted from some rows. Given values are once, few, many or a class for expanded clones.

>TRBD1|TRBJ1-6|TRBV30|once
CAWSVFDRDRGDSPLHF
TGTGCCTGGAGTGTTTTCGACCGGGACAGGGGTGATTCACCCCTCCACTTT
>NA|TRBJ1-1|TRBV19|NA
CASRANPGAELNTEAFF
TGTGCCAGTAGAGCGAACCCCGGGGCAGAACTGAACACTGAAGCTTTCTTT
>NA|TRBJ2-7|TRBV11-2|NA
CASSLFSADYEQYF
TGTGCCAGCAGCTTATTTAGCGCGGACTACGAGCAGTACTTC
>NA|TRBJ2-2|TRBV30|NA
CAWSFREAGELFF
TGTGCCTGGAGTTTCAGGGAAGCCGGGGAGCTGTTTTTT
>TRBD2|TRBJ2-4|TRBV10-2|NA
CASSGAGGGNIQYF
TGCGCCAGCAGTGGAGCGGGAGGCGGCAACATTCAGTACTTC
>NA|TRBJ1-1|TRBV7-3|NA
CASSSRGNTEAFF
TGTGCCAGCAGCTCGCGGGGGAACACTGAAGCTTTCTTT
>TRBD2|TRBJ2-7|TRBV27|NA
CASSLLAGAYEQYF
TGTGCCAGCAGTTTACTAGCGGGAGCCTACGAGCAGTACTTC
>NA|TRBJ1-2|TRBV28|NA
CASSPRPLNYGYTF
TGTGCCAGCAGTCCCCGACCGCTTAACTATGGCTACACCTTC
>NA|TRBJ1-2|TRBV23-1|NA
CASSPPGGDYGYTF
TGCGCCAGCAGTCCACCGGGGGGGGACTATGGCTACACCTTC
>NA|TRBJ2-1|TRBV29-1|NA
CSVGFAYNEQFF
TGCAGCGTTGGTTTCGCCTACAATGAGCAGTTCTTC
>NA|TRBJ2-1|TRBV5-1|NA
CASSSALYNEQFF
TGCGCCAGCAGCTCAGCCTTGTACAATGAGCAGTTCTTC
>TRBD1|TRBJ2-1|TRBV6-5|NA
CASSYLTGVYYNEQFF
TGTGCCAGCAGTTACTTAACAGGGGTCTACTACAATGAGCAGTTCTTC
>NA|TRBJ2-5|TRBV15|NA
CATSRDARETQYF
TGTGCCACCAGCAGAGATGCGCGGGAGACCCAGTACTTC
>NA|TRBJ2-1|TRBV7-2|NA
CASSLGYSSYNEQFF
TGTGCCAGCAGCTTGGGCTACTCCTCCTACAATGAGCAGTTCTTC